Each of the 10 T cell receptor beta chains below was sequenced from the same sample in a study of T-cell memory formation after mild COVID-19. One entry per CDR3 protein, called by TCRdb with MiXCR from the 5' RACE reads. The sample lists about 390,000 distinct CDR3 sequences, about 21% seen once, with about an eighth in the top ten. Material for sequencing was PBMCs or a T cell subset sorted from them (not recorded which). The receptors here all came from an adult woman who had mild COVID-19 (a few samples of this study predate the infection). Cell type and time point are not known.

This clonotype was seen a handful of times. This chain links TRBV5-1 with TRBJ1-1; D unclear. Germline assignment: CDR1 SGHRS and CDR2 YFSETQ. The V and J ends lost 0 bases and 2 bases respectively, with 17 bases between them. The CDR3 length is 17 residues. CDR3: CASSLEPWGVKNTEAFF. The CDR3 DNA sequence: TGCGCCAGCAGCTTGGAGCCTTGGGGAGTTAAAAACACTGAAGCTTTCTTT. The whole variable domain, filled in from reference TRBV5-1 and TRBJ1-1, reads KAGVTQTPRYLIKTRGQQVTLSCSPISGHRSVSWYQQTPGQGLQFLFEYFSETQRNKGNFPGRFSGRQFSNSRSEMNVSTLELGDSALYLCASSLEPWGVKNTEAFFGQGTRLTVV.

This clonotype was counted between two and nine times. The J gene is TRBJ2-1, the V gene TRBV24-1, with 15 bases identical to TRBD2. V dropped 3 bases and J dropped 4; count of bases not matched to a gene: 6. In germline, CDR1 is KGHDR, CDR2 SFDVKD. The CDR3 totals 18 residues. This CDR3 reads CATSDPGLAGGGYNEQFF. The CDR3, as DNA: TGTGCCACCAGTGATCCGGGACTAGCGGGAGGAGGGTACAATGAGCAGTTCTTC.

This clonotype has a handful of counts. V gene TRBV14 combines with J gene TRBJ1-1; D perhaps matches TRBD1 (6 bases). The ends were cut back, 4 bases at V and 1 base at J, with 13 bases in the middle. This CDR3 spans 15 amino acids. CDR1 and CDR2 (germline): SGHDN, FVKESK. DNA for the CDR3: TGTGCCAGCAGCCCGACAGGTGTTGGGAACACTGAAGCTTTCTTT. The encoded protein is CASSPTGVGNTEAFF.

The chain joins TRBV4-2 to TRBJ2-7; a possible D gene is TRBD1 (5 bases). This CDR3 spans 15 amino acids. Germline-derived CDR1 and CDR2 are LGHNA and YNFKEQ. Deletions cut 0 bases from V and 4 bases from J, with 13 bases between. The CDR3 here is CASSQEWGGQYEQYF. The CDR3 DNA sequence: TGTGCCAGCAGCCAAGAATGGGGCGGTCAATACGAGCAGTACTTC.

The chain carries TRBV3-1 and TRBJ1-2, with D maybe TRBD1 (5 bases). The CDR3 extends over 12 amino acids. CDR1 LGHDT and CDR2 YNNKEL come from the germline V gene (reference sequence). Trimming shortened V by 3 bases and J by 4 bases, and 6 bases separated the two germline ends. The CDR3 reads CASSHGAYGYTF. For the CDR3, the DNA is TGTGCCAGCAGCCACGGGGCCTATGGCTACACCTTC.

There are many counts of this clonotype. J is TRBJ2-7 and V is TRBV5-5, with a tentative D call TRBD2 (6 bases). The ends were cut back, 4 bases at V and 2 bases at J, with 13 bases in the middle. This CDR3 has 14 amino acids. Germline V CDR1 and CDR2: SGHKS, YYEKEE (reference sequence). In DNA form, the CDR3 reads TGTGCCAGCAGCGGAGGGGACCGACCCTACGAGCAGTACTTC. Protein: CASSGGDRPYEQYF.

The chain has TRBV9 and TRBJ2-1; the D gene is possibly TRBD2 (5 bases). Trimming pared 0 bases from V and 9 bases from J, leaving 13 bases between. Per germline, CDR1 SGDLS and CDR2 YYNGEE. This CDR3 spans 14 amino acids. The CDR3 region is CASSVVRDIGEQFF. The CDR3 coding sequence is TGTGCCAGCAGCGTAGTCCGGGATATCGGTGAGCAGTTCTTC.

The gene calls are TRBV5-1 and TRBJ2-5; 8 bases map to TRBD1. Germline V gene data show CDR1 as SGHRS and CDR2 as YFSETQ. CDR3 length: 14 amino acids. J lost 5 bases, V lost 6 bases, and 9 bases had no gene match. CDR3 residues: CASKESGGGETQYF. CDR3 in DNA: TGCGCCAGCAAGGAGTCAGGGGGCGGTGAGACCCAGTACTTC.

This clonotype was observed many times. The J gene is TRBJ2-1, the V gene TRBV6-1, with D possibly being TRBD1 (5 bases). Germline loops: CDR1 MNHNS, CDR2 SASEGT. The germline V and J ends were trimmed by 9 bases and 4 bases, with 10 bases remaining between them. This CDR3 spans 12 amino acids. The CDR3 DNA sequence: TGTGCCAGTTCCGACAGTTACAATGAGCAGTTCTTC. Its translation is CASSDSYNEQFF.

This clonotype was observed a handful of times. The chain combines TRBV6-5 with TRBJ2-2, with D perhaps matching TRBD2 (6 bases). Germline V gives CDR1 MNHEY, CDR2 SVGAGI. With 6 bases removed from V and 5 bases from J, the gap between germline ends came to 13 bases. This CDR3 is 14 amino acids long. In DNA form, the CDR3 reads TGTGCCAGCAGCTGGGGACTTCTGACCGGGGAGCTGTTTTTT. This sequence encodes CASSWGLLTGELFF.